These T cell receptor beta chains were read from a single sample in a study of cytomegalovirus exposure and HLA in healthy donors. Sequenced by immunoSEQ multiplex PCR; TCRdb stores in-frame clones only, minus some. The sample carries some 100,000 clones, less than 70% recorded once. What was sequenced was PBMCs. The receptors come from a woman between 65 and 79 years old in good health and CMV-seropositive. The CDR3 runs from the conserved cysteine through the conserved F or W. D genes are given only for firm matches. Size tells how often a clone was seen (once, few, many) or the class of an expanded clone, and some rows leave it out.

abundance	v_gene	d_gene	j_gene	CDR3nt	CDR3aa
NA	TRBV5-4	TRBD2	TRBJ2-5	TGTGCCAGCAGCTCACCCGTAGCGGGGGGAGAACAAGAGACCCAGTACTTC	CASSSPVAGGEQETQYF
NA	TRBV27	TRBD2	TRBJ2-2	TGTGCCAGCACTACCGGCGGGGGGCTGAACACCGGGGAGCTGTTTTTT	CASTTGGGLNTGELFF
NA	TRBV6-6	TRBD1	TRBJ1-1	TGTGCCAGCAGAGCGTCCGGGACAGGGTCTGAAGCTTTCTTT	CASRASGTGSEAFF
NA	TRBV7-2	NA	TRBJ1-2	TGTGCCAGCAGCCCCAGCGGCGGGGACTATGGCTACACCTTC	CASSPSGGDYGYTF
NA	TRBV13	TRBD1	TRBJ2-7	TGTGCCAGCAGCTTCCGGGACAGCAAAACCTACGAGCAGTACTTC	CASSFRDSKTYEQYF
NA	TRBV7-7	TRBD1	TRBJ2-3	TGTGCCAGCAGCTTAGGGACAGGCAGCACAGATACGCAGTATTTT	CASSLGTGSTDTQYF
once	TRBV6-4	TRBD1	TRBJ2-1	TGTGCCAGCAGTGCGGGGACAGGGTCATACAATGAGCAGTTCTTC	CASSAGTGSYNEQFF
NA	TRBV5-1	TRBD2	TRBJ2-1	TGCGCCAGCAGCTTGGCCGTAGGGCGGGGGGCCTACAATGAGCAGTTCTTC	CASSLAVGRGAYNEQFF
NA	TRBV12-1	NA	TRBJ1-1	TGTGCCAGCAGCTTTGCTGACAGGGTAAGGACTGAAGCTTTCTTT	CASSFADRVRTEAFF
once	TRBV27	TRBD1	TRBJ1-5	TGTGCCAGCAGTTCGGACAGGCGTAATCAGCCCCAGCATTTT	CASSSDRRNQPQHF
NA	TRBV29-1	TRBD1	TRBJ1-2	TGCAGCGCCTGGGACAGCGGATATGGCTACACCTTC	CSAWDSGYGYTF
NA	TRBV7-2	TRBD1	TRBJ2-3	TGTGCCAGCAGCTTACGCCAGGGGGATGGTACGCAGTATTTT	CASSLRQGDGTQYF
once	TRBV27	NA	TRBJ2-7	TGTGCCAGCAGTTTAAGGGGTCCTCGCCCCTTATACGAGCAGTACTTC	CASSLRGPRPLYEQYF
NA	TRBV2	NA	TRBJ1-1	TGTGCCAGCAGTAGACCGGGACTCTTGAACACTGAAGCTTTCTTT	CASSRPGLLNTEAFF
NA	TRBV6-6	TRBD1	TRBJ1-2	TGTGCCAGCAGTTCCTCGACAGGGGAGGGCTATGGCTACACCTTC	CASSSSTGEGYGYTF
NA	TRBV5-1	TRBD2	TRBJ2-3	TGCGCCAGCAGGGTTAGCGGGGGCACAGATACGCAGTATTTT	CASRVSGGTDTQYF
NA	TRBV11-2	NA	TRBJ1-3	TGTGCCAGCCAGACAAGCCCTGGAAACACCATATATTTT	CASQTSPGNTIYF
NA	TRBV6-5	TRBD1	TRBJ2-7	TGTGCCAGCAGTTCCCGGGACAGGGGTCTCTACGAGCAGTACTTC	CASSSRDRGLYEQYF
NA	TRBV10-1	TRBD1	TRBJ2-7	TGCGCCAGCAGTGAGACCGGACAGGGGGCAATCTACGAGCAGTACTTC	CASSETGQGAIYEQYF
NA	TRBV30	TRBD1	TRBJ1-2	TGTGCCTGGAGTATATGGGGGGCAGGGGGCGGCTACACCTTC	CAWSIWGAGGGYTF
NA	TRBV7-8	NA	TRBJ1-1	TGTGCCAGCAGCTTAGCGCTTGTCAGGCTACGCACTGAAGCTTTCTTT	CASSLALVRLRTEAFF
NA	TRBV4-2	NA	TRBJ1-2	TGTGCCAGCAGCCAAGATAGGTACAGGGCGATCAACTATGGCTACACCTTC	CASSQDRYRAINYGYTF
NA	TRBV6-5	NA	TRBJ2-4	TGTGCCAGCAGTGAACAGGGATCCAACATTCAGTACTTC	CASSEQGSNIQYF
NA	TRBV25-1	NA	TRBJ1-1	TGTGCCAGCAATTGGGGGCAGGGAAACACTGAAGCTTTCTTT	CASNWGQGNTEAFF
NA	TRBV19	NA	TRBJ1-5	TGTGCCAGTAGTATACAACAGGGTTTAAGCAATCAGCCCCAGCATTTT	CASSIQQGLSNQPQHF
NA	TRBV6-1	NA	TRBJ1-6	TGTGCCAGCAGTGAAGGGTCAGGCTCCTATAATTCCCCCCTCCACTTT	CASSEGSGSYNSPLHF
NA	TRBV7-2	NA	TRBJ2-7	TGTGCCAGCAGCTTACTTACGGACGAGCAGTACTTC	CASSLLTDEQYF
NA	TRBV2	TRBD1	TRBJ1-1	TGTGCCTATAATACCGGGACAGCAAACACTGAAGCTTTCTTT	CAYNTGTANTEAFF
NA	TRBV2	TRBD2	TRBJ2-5	TGTGCCAGCAGTCCTTCGGGACTAGCGGGGGCCTCACAAGAGACCCAGTACTTC	CASSPSGLAGASQETQYF
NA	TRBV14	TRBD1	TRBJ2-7	TGTGCCAGCAGCTCGGGACAGCCCCGCGAGCAGTACTTC	CASSSGQPREQYF
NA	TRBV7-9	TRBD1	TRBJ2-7	TGTGCCAGCAGCTCAACAGGGGTGTGGTCCTACGAGCAGTACTTC	CASSSTGVWSYEQYF
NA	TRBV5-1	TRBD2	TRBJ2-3	TGCGCCAGCAGCCGCACCGCTAGCGGGGGGGCTACAGATACGCAGTATTTT	CASSRTASGGATDTQYF
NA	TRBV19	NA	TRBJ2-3	TGTGCCAGTAGTCGGTTAACAGGAGGGGTAGCGAATACGCAGTATTTT	CASSRLTGGVANTQYF
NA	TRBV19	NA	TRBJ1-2	TGTGCCAGTACTGCACAGGGTTTCGGCTACACCTTC	CASTAQGFGYTF